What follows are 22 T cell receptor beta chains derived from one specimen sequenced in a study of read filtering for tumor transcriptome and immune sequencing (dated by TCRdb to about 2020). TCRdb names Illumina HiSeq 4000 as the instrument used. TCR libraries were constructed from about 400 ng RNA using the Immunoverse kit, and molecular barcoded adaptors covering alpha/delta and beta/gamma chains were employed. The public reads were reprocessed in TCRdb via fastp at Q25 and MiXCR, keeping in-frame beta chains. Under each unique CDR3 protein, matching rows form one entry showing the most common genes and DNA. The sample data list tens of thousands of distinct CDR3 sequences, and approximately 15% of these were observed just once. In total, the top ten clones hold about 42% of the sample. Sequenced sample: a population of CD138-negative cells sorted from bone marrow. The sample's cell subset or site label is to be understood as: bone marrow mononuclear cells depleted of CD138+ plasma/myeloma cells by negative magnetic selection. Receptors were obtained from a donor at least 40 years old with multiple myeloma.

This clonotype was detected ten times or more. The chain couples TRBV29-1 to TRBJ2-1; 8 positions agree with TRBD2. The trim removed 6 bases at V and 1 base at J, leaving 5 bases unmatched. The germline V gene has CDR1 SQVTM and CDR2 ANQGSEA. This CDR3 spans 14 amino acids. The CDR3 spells CSVAGVYSYNEQFF. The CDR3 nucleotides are TGCAGCGTAGCGGGAGTATATTCCTACAATGAGCAGTTCTTC.

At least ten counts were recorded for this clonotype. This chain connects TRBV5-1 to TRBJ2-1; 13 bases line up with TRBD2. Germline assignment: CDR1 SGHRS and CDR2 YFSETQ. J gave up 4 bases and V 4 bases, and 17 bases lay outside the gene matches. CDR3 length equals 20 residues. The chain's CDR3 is CASSPRQQLPGLAGYNEQFF. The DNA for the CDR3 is TGCGCCAGCAGCCCCCGACAGCAACTCCCGGGACTAGCGGGGTACAATGAGCAGTTCTTC.

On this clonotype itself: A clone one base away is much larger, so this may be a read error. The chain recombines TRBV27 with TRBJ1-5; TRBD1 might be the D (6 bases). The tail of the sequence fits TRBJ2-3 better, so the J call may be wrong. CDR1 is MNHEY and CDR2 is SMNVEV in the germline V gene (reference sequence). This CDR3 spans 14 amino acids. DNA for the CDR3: TGTGCCAGCAGTTTGAGCAGGGGCAATCAGCCCCAGTATTTT. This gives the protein CASSLSRGNQPQYF.

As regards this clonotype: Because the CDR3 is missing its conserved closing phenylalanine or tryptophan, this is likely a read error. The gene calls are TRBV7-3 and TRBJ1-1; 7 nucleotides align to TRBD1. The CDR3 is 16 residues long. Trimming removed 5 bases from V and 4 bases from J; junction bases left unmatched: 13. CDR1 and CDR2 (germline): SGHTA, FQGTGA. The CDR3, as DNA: TGTGCCAGCAGCCCCCTGCTAGGGGGCCCGAGCACTGAAGCTTTCGTT. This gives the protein CASSPLLGGPSTEAFV.

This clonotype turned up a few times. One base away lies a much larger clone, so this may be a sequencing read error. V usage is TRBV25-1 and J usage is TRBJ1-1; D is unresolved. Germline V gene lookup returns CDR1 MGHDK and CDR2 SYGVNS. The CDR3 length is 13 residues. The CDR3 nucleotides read TGTGCCAGCAGTGAAGCCGGGGAAACTGATGCTTTCTTT. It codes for CASSEAGETDAFF.

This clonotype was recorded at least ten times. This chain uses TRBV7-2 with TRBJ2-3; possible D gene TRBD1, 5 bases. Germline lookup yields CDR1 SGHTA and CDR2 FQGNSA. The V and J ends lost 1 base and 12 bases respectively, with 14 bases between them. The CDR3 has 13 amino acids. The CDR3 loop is CASSLDLGPKQYF. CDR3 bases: TGTGCCAGCAGCTTAGATCTGGGGCCAAAACAGTATTTT.

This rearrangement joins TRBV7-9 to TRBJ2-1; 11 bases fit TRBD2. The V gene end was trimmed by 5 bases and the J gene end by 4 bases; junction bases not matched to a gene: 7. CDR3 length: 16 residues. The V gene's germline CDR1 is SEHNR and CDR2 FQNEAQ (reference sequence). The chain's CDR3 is CASSPPTSGTYNEQFF. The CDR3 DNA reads TGTGCCAGCAGCCCTCCGACTAGCGGGACGTACAATGAGCAGTTCTTC.

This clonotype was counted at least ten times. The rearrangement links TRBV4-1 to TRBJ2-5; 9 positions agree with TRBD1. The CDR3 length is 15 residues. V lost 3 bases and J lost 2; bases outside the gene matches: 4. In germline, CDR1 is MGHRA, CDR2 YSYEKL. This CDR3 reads CASSQWTGVQETQYF. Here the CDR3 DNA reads TGCGCCAGCAGCCAGTGGACAGGGGTTCAAGAGACCCAGTACTTC.

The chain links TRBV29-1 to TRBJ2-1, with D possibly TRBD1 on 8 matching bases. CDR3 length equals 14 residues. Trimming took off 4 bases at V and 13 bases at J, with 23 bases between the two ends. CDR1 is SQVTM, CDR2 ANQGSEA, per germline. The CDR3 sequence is CSVGRTDREGDQFF. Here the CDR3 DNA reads TGCAGCGTTGGTCGAACGGACAGGGAGGGTGATCAGTTCTTC.

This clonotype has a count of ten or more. The CDR3 DNA sequence: TGCAGTGCTCACCTTCCAGGGGAGAATGAAAAACTGTTTTTT. It is translated as CSAHLPGENEKLFF. This chain joins TRBV20-1 and TRBJ1-4; a weak D match, TRBD1 (6 bases). Germline V CDR1 and CDR2: DFQATT, SNEGSKA (reference sequence). This CDR3 contains 14 residues. Trimming stripped 5 bases from V and 5 bases from J, with 15 bases between.

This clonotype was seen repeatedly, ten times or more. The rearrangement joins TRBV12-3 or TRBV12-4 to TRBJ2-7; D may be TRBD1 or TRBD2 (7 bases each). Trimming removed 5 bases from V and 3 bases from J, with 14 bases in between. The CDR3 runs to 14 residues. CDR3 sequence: CASSRGGQYYEQYF. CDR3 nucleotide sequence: TGTGCCAGCAGTCGCGGGGGACAGTACTACGAGCAGTACTTC.

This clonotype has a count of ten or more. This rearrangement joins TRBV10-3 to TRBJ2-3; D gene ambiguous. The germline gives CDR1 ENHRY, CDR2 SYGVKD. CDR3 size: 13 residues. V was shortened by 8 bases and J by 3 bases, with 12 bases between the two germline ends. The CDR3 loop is CAIGTKRTDTQYF. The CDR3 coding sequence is TGTGCCATCGGTACGAAGAGAACAGATACGCAGTATTTT.

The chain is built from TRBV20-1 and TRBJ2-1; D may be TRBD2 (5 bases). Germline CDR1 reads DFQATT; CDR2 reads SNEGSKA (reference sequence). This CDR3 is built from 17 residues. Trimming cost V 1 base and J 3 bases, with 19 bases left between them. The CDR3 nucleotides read TGCAGTGCTAGAGGTACACTGCGAGGGTGGGACTACAATGAGCAGTTCTTC. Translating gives CSARGTLRGWDYNEQFF.

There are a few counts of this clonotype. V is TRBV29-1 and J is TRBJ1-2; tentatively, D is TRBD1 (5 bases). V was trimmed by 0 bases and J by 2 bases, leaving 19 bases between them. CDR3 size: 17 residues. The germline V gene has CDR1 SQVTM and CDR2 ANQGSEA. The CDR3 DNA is TGCAGCGTTGAAGATCGAGCTTGGAGGGGTGCCAACTATGGCTACACCTTC. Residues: CSVEDRAWRGANYGYTF.

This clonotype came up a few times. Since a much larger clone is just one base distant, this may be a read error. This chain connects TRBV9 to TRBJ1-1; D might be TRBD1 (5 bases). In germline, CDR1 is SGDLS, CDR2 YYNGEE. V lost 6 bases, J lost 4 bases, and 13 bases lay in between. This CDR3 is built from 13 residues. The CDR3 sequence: CASNRGMSTEAFF. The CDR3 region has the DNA TGTGCCAGCAACCGGGGGATGAGCACTGAAGCTTTCTTT.

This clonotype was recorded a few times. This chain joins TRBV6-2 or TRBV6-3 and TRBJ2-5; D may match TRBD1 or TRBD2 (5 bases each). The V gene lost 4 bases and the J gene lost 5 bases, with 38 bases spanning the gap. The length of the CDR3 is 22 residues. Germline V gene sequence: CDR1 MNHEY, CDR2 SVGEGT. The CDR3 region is CASSWDDTGPVKVQAAEETQYF. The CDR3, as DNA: TGTGCCAGCAGTTGGGACGACACGGGGCCTGTCAAGGTCCAGGCGGCTGAGGAGACCCAGTACTTC.

The CDR3 DNA sequence: TGTGCCAGCAGCCAAGAGACTAGCGTCCCCTACGAGCAGTACTTC. This codes for CASSQETSVPYEQYF. The chain joins TRBV4-2 to TRBJ2-7, with 8 bases matching TRBD2. Trimming took 0 bases from V and 2 from J; bases not matched to a gene: 3. The germline CDR1 and CDR2 sequences are LGHNA and YNFKEQ. This CDR3 has 15 amino acids.

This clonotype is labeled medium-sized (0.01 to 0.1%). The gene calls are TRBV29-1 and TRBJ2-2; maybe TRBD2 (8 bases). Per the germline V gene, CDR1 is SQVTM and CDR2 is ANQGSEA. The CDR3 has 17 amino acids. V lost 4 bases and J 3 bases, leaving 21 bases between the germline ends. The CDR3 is CSVAFSDSGTDTGELFF. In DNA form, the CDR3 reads TGCAGCGTTGCATTCTCTGATAGCGGGACAGACACCGGGGAGCTGTTTTTT.

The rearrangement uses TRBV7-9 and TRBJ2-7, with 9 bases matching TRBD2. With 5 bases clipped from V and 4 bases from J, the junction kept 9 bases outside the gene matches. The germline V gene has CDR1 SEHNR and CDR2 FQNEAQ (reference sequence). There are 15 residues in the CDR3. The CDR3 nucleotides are TGTGCCAGCAGCCTCCAAAGTAGCGGGAGTTACGAGCAGTACTTC. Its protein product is CASSLQSSGSYEQYF. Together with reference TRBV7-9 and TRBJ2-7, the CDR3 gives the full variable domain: DTGVSQNPRHKITKRGQNVTFRCDPISEHNRLYWYRQTLGQGPEFLTYFQNEAQLEKSRLLSDRFSAERPKGSFSTLEIQRTEQGDSAMYLCASSLQSSGSYEQYFGPGTRLTVT.

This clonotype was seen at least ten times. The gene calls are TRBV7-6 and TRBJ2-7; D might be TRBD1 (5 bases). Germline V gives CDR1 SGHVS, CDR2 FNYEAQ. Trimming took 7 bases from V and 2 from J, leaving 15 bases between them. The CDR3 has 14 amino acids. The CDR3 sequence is CASTLRSGTYEQYF. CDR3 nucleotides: TGTGCCAGCACCCTTAGGTCAGGGACCTACGAGCAGTACTTC.

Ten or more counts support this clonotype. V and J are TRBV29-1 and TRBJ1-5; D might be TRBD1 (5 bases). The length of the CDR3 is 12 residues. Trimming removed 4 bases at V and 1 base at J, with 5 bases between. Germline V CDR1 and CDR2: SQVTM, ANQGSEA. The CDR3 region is CSVGDSNQPQHF. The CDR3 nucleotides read TGCAGCGTTGGGGACAGCAATCAGCCCCAGCATTTT.

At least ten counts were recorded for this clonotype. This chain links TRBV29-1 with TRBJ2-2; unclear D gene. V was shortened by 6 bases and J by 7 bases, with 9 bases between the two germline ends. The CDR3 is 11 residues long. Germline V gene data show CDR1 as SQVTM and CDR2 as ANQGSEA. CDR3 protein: CSVERNGELFF. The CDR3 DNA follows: TGCAGCGTAGAGAGGAACGGGGAGCTGTTTTTT.